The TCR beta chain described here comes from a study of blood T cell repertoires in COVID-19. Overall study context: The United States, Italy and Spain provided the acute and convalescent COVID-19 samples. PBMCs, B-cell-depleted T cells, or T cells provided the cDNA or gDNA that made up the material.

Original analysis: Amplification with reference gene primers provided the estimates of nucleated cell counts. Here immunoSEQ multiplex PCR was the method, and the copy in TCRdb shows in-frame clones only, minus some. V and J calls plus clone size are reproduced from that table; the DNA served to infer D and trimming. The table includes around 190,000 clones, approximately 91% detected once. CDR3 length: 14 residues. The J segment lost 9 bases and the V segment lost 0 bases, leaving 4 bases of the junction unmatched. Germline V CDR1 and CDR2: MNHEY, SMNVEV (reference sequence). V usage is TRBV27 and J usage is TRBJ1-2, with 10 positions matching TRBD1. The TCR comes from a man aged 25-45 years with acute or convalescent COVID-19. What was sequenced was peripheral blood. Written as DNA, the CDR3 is TGTGCCAGCAGTTTATCGCGGGACAGGGGAAGCTACACCTTC. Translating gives CASSLSRDRGSYTF.